Following are 13 T cell receptor beta chains from one sample sequenced in a study of T cell repertoires in cytomegalovirus infection (dated by TCRdb to about 2019). For these TCRs, the target antigens are not known. Explained via the paper, the treatment or condition label denotes: in vitro stimulation with specific CMV peptide epitopes to enrich CMV-specific T cells. These reads were obtained on an Illumina HiSeq 1500. Using fastp at Q25 and MiXCR, TCRdb reprocessed the public reads and kept productive beta chains. Rows with one shared CDR3 protein collapse into an entry with the most common genes and DNA. This sample holds 350,000 to 400,000 distinct CDR3 sequences; about 35% were observed only once. Approximately 12% of the sample is taken by the ten largest. The sample here was cultured PBMCs, taken from culture after CMV antigen stimulation. The receptors were gathered from a human donor in good health (CMV status not recorded). Some clones in this sample may be carry-over from other donors' samples.

The sample holds a few counts of this clonotype. The chain carries TRBV7-2 and TRBJ2-3; no clear D. Between the trimmed V and J ends, which lost 2 bases and 3 bases, there was a span of 12 bases. The CDR3 length is 15 residues. The germline gives CDR1 SGHTA, CDR2 FQGNSA. The CDR3 region is CASSLTPGQTDTQYF. The CDR3 nucleotides read TGTGCCAGCAGCTTAACCCCGGGCCAAACAGATACGCAGTATTTT.

This clonotype was seen only a few times. The chain couples TRBV2 to TRBJ1-5, with 8 positions matching TRBD1. Trimming at V came to 5 bases and at J to 3 bases, leaving 6 bases not matched to a gene. The germline CDR1 and CDR2 sequences are SNHLY and FYNNEI. CDR3 length: 15 amino acids. The CDR3 sequence is CASSLGQGYNQPQHF. The CDR3 DNA reads TGTGCCAGCAGTCTTGGACAGGGCTACAATCAGCCCCAGCATTTT.

V is TRBV6-1 and J is TRBJ1-1; 8 bases match TRBD1. Germline trimming cut 5 bases from V and 7 bases from J; bases unmatched to any gene: 3. CDR1 is MNHNS, CDR2 SASEGT, per germline. This CDR3 has 12 amino acids. This CDR3 reads CASSFGQGEAFF. CDR3 coding DNA: TGTGCCAGCAGTTTTGGACAGGGTGAAGCTTTCTTT.

V is TRBV28 and J is TRBJ1-2, with D unresolved. V was clipped by 2 bases and J by 8 bases, with 9 bases between them. Germline-derived CDR1 and CDR2 are MDHEN and SYDVKM. This CDR3 is built from 12 residues. In nucleotides, the CDR3 is TGTGCCAGCAGTTTAACCGATCCGGGCTACACCTTC. Translating gives CASSLTDPGYTF.

The CDR3 DNA follows: TGCGCCAGCAGCTTGCTGGGGGGGCCGATAGCCAAAAACATTCAGTACTTC. It codes for CASSLLGGPIAKNIQYF. V and J are TRBV5-1 and TRBJ2-4, with D possibly matching TRBD2 (7 bases). This CDR3 has 17 amino acids. The ends were cut back, 1 base at V and 0 bases at J, with 14 bases in the middle. In germline, CDR1 is SGHRS, CDR2 YFSETQ.

V and J are TRBV11-3 and TRBJ1-1, with TRBD1 matching 8 bases. Germline V gene sequence: CDR1 SGHNT, CDR2 YENEEA. The CDR3 is 16 amino acids. The V segment lost 4 bases and the J segment 3 bases; nucleotides outside the gene matches: 10. This CDR3 reads CASSSFGTGGDTEAFF. The CDR3 bases are TGTGCCAGCAGCTCTTTCGGGACAGGTGGGGACACTGAAGCTTTCTTT.

This clonotype was seen once. The conserved closing phenylalanine or tryptophan is absent in this CDR3, likely reflecting a read error. V is TRBV20-1 and J is TRBJ2-1; D possibly corresponds to TRBD2 (5 bases). The CDR3 length is 16 residues. The V gene lost 1 base and the J gene lost 2 bases, with 15 bases spanning the gap. Per germline, CDR1 DFQATT and CDR2 SNEGSKA (reference sequence). The CDR3 sequence is CSARGLRVSAYNEQFI. The CDR3 bases are TGCAGTGCTAGAGGGCTGAGGGTATCCGCCTACAATGAGCAGTTCATC.

This clonotype was counted only a few times. J is TRBJ2-3 and V is TRBV5-4; 14 bases are a match to TRBD2. The CDR3 contains 17 residues. Germline CDR1 reads SGHNT; CDR2 reads YYREEE (reference sequence). Trimming took 4 bases from V and 3 from J; bases not matched to a gene: 7. The CDR3, as DNA: TGTGCCAGCAGCATCCAGGGACTAGCGGGAGCAACAGATACGCAGTATTTT. Its translation: CASSIQGLAGATDTQYF.

This clonotype was seen a single time. This CDR3 reads CASSHEGPRGNLFF. In nucleotides, the CDR3 is TGTGCCAGCAGCCACGAGGGCCCCCGGGGCAACCTGTTTTTT. The chain recombines TRBV14 with TRBJ1-4; tentative D call: TRBD1 (5 bases). V was cut by 3 bases and J by 14 bases, with 19 bases left in between. Looked up from germline, CDR1 is SGHDN and CDR2 is FVKESK. The CDR3 runs 14 residues.

The chain recombines TRBV15 with TRBJ1-4; D perhaps matches TRBD1 (6 bases). Germline lookup yields CDR1 LNHNV and CDR2 YYDKDF (reference sequence). The V end lost 0 bases, the J end lost 8 bases, and 13 bases lay between the germline ends. The CDR3 length is 15 residues. The CDR3 region is CATSRDPTGPEKLFF. The CDR3 DNA follows: TGTGCCACCAGCAGAGATCCCACAGGGCCCGAAAAACTGTTTTTT.

V gene TRBV7-2 combines with J gene TRBJ1-3; TRBD1 might be the D (6 bases). The V gene lost 3 bases and the J gene lost 0 bases, with 9 bases spanning the gap. This CDR3 has 15 amino acids. Germline values: CDR1 SGHTA, CDR2 FQGNSA. CDR3 loop: CASSFDRNSGNTIYF. For the CDR3, the DNA is TGTGCCAGCAGCTTTGACAGGAACTCTGGAAACACCATATATTTT.

This chain connects TRBV6-5 to TRBJ1-5; D ambiguous. CDR1 is MNHEY, CDR2 SVGAGI, per germline. The CDR3 consists of 13 residues. The V and J ends lost 2 bases and 6 bases respectively, with 8 bases between them. The CDR3 coding sequence is TGTGCCAGCAGTTACGAGGTCGGTCAGCCCCAGCATTTT. Amino acid sequence: CASSYEVGQPQHF.

This rearrangement joins TRBV19 to TRBJ2-5; D perhaps matches TRBD2 (5 bases). CDR1 and CDR2 (germline): LNHDA, SQIVND (reference sequence). The CDR3 totals 13 residues. The V end lost 8 bases, the J end lost 5 bases, and 15 bases lay between the germline ends. This chain's CDR3 is CASHLTGEETQYF. The DNA of the CDR3 is TGTGCCAGTCACTTAACCGGGGAGGAGACCCAGTACTTC.